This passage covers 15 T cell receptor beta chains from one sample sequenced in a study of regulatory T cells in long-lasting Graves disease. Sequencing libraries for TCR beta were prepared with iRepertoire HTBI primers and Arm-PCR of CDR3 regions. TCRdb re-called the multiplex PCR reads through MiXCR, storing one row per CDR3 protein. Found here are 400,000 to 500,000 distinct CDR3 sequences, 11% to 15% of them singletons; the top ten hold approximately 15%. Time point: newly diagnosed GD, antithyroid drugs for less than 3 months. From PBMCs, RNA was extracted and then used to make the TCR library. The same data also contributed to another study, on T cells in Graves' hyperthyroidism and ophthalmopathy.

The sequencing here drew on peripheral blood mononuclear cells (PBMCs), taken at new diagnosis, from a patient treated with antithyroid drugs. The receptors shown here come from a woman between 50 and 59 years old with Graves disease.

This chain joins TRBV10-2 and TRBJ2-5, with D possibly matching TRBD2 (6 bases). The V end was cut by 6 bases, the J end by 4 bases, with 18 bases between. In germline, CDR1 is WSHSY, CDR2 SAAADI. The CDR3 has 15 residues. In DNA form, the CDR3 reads TGCGCCAGCAGGGGTTTGCCGGGAGTAGGAGAGACCCAGTACTTC. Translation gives CASRGLPGVGETQYF.

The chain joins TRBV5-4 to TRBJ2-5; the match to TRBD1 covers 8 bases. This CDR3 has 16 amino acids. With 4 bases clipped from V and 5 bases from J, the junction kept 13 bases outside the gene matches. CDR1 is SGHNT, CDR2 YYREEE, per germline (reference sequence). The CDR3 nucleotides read TGTGCCAGCAGCCGAGGAGGACAGGGTTTGTTGGAGACCCAGTACTTC. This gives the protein CASSRGGQGLLETQYF.

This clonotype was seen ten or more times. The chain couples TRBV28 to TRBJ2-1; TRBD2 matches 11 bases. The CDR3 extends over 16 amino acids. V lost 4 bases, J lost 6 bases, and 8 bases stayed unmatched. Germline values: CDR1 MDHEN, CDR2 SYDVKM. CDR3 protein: CASSSVGLAGGNEQFF. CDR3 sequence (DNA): TGTGCCAGCAGTTCAGTTGGACTAGCGGGCGGCAATGAGCAGTTCTTC.

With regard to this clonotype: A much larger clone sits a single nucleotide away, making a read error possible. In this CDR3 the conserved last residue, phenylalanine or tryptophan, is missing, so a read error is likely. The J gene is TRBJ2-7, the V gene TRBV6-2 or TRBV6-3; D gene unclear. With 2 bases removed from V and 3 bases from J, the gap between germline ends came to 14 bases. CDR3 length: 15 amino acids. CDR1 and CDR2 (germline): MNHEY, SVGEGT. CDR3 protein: CASSYGDTPGYEQYL. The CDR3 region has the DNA TGTGCCAGCAGTTACGGAGACACCCCTGGCTACGAGCAGTACCTC.

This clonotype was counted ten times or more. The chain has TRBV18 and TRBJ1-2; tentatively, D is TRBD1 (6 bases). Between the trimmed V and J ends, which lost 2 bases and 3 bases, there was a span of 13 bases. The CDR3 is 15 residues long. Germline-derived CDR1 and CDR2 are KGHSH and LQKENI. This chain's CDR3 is CASSPGTSGDYGYTF. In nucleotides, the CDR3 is TGTGCCAGCTCACCAGGGACATCTGGGGACTATGGCTACACCTTC.

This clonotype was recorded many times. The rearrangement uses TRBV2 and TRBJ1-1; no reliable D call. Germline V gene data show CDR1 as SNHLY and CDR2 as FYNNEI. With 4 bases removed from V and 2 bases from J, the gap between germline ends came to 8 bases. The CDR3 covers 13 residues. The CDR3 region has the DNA TGTGCCAGCAGTGTAGACTTTAACACTGAAGCTTTCTTT. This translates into CASSVDFNTEAFF. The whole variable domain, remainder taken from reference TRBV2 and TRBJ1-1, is EPEVTQTPSHQVTQMGQEVILRCVPISNHLYFYWYRQILGQKVEFLVSFYNNEISEKSEIFDDQFSVERPDGSNFTLKIRSTKLEDSAMYFCASSVDFNTEAFFGQGTRLTVV.

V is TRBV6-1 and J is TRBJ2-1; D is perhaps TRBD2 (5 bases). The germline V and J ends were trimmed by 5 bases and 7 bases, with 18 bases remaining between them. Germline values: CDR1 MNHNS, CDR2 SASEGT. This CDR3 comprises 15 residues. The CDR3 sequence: CASSPRDLPGNEQFF. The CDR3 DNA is TGTGCCAGCAGTCCCCGGGATCTCCCTGGGAATGAGCAGTTCTTC.

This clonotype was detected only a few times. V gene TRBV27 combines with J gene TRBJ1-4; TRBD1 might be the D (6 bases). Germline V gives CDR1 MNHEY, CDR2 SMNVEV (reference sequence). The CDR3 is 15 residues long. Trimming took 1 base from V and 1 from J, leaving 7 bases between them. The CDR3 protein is CASSLLGGTNEKLFF. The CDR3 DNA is TGTGCCAGCAGTTTATTAGGGGGAACTAATGAAAAACTGTTTTTT.

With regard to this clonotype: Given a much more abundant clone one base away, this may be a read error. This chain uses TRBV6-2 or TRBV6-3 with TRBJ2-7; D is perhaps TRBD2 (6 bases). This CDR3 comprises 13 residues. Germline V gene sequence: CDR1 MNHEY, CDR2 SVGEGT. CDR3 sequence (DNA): TGTGCCAACAGTTACTCAGGGACTTACGAGCAGTACTTC. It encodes CANSYSGTYEQYF.

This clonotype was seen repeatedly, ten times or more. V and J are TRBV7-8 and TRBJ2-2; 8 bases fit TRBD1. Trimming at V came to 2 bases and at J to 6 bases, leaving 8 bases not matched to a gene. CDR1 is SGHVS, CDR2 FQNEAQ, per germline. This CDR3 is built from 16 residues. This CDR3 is CASSLSGRGLSGELFF. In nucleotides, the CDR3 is TGTGCCAGCAGCTTATCCGGCAGGGGGCTATCCGGGGAGCTGTTTTTT.

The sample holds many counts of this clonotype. In DNA form, the CDR3 reads TGTGCCAGCAGTGCGGGGGGGCGAGGGAACTATGGCTACACCTTC. It translates to CASSAGGRGNYGYTF. This chain connects TRBV2 to TRBJ1-2; D may be TRBD1 (6 bases). Trimming pared 4 bases from V and 2 bases from J, leaving 14 bases between. CDR1 is SNHLY, CDR2 FYNNEI, per germline. This CDR3 is built from 15 residues.

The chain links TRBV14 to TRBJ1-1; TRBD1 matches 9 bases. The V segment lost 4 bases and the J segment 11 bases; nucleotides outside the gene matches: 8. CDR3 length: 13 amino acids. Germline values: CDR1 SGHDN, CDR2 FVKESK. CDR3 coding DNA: TGTGCCAGCAGCCCACTTGAGGACAGGGGCGCTTTCTTT. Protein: CASSPLEDRGAFF.

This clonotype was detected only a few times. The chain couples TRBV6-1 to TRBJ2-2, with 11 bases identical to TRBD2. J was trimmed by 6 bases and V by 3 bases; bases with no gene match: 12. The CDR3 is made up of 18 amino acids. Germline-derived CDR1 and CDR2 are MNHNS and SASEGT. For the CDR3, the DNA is TGTGCCAGCAGTGAGGAACTAGCGGGAGTTTTATCGGCCGGGGAGCTGTTTTTT. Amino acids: CASSEELAGVLSAGELFF.

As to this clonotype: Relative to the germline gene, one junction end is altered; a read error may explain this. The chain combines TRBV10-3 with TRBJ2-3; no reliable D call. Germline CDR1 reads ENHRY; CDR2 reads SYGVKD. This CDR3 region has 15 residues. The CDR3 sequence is CAISEPSLHKDTQYF. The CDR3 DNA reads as TGCGCCATCAGTGAGCCGAGCCTACACAAAGATACGCAGTATTTT.

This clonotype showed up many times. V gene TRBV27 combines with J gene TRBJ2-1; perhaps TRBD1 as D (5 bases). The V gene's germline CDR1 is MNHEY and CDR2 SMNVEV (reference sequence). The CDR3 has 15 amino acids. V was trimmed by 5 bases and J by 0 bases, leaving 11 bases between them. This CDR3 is CASSEYRSSYNEQFF. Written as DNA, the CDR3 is TGTGCCAGCAGTGAGTACAGGAGCTCCTACAATGAGCAGTTCTTC.